The 30 T cell receptor beta chains below all came from one sample that was sequenced in a study of T-cell reconstitution after alpha-beta-depleted transplantation in children. Unique molecular identifiers featured in how the TCRbeta library was prepared. Via MiXCR, TCRdb re-called the PCR reads, giving one row per CDR3 protein. The sample lists approximately 350,000 distinct CDR3 sequences, over 9% occurring once. Source: PBMCs from the stem cell graft donor, taken from the stem cell graft. These receptors were taken from a human donor who donated a stem cell graft to a child with acute lymphoblastic leukemia.

This clonotype has more than one count but fewer than ten. The rearrangement uses TRBV5-1 and TRBJ1-2, with a tentative D call TRBD1 (6 bases). Trimming cost V 4 bases and J 1 base, with 8 bases left between them. The CDR3 is 13 residues long. Germline V gene sequence: CDR1 SGHRS, CDR2 YFSETQ. CDR3 coding DNA: TGCGCCAGCAGCACGGGACATAACTATGGCTACACCTTC. Translating gives CASSTGHNYGYTF.

This clonotype was counted ten times or more. The chain carries TRBV7-8 and TRBJ2-7; 10 bases are shared with TRBD1. V gave up 2 bases and J gave up 2 bases; unmatched junction bases: 6. The CDR3 sequence is 16 residues long. The germline V gene has CDR1 SGHVS and CDR2 FQNEAQ. The CDR3 reads CASSLNSGTGAYEQYF. Written as DNA, the CDR3 is TGTGCCAGCAGCTTAAATTCCGGGACAGGGGCCTACGAGCAGTACTTC.

V usage is TRBV7-2 and J usage is TRBJ2-5; weak D call: TRBD2 (6 bases). Trimming stripped 5 bases from V and 9 bases from J, with 13 bases between. The CDR3 spans 12 residues. Germline lookup yields CDR1 SGHTA and CDR2 FQGNSA. The CDR3 sequence: CASSPQPGAQYF. In DNA form, the CDR3 reads TGTGCCAGCAGCCCACAGCCGGGGGCCCAGTACTTC.

V and J are TRBV27 and TRBJ2-7; maybe TRBD2 (6 bases). This CDR3 is built from 15 residues. Germline V CDR1 and CDR2: MNHEY, SMNVEV (reference sequence). V was shortened by 5 bases and J by 6 bases, with 20 bases between the two germline ends. The CDR3 nucleotides read TGTGCCAGCAGTCCCCGGGACTTCCTTTGGTCCGAGCAGTACTTC. Protein product: CASSPRDFLWSEQYF.

This clonotype was picked up a small number of times. The rearrangement links TRBV4-1 to TRBJ2-7, with D unresolved. Trimming left V 1 base short and J 5 bases short, with 9 bases between. In germline, CDR1 is MGHRA, CDR2 YSYEKL. The CDR3 has 13 amino acids. In nucleotides, the CDR3 is TGCGCCAGCAGCCAAGTAACCAGCCACGAGCAGTACTTC. It translates to CASSQVTSHEQYF.

This clonotype came up many times. The chain recombines TRBV12-3 or TRBV12-4 with TRBJ2-7; the D is unclear. The CDR3 runs 12 residues. V was trimmed by 8 bases and J by 4 bases, leaving 12 bases between them. In DNA form, the CDR3 reads TGTGCCAGCGGCCCGTTGGGTTACGAGCAGTACTTC. This translates into CASGPLGYEQYF.

The chain joins TRBV20-1 to TRBJ1-2; maybe TRBD1 (5 bases). From germline, CDR1 is DFQATT and CDR2 SNEGSKA (reference sequence). The CDR3 totals 13 residues. V lost 3 bases and J 4 bases, leaving 12 bases between the germline ends. CDR3 loop: CSASDRRTYGYTF. As DNA, the CDR3 is TGCAGTGCTAGCGACAGAAGGACCTATGGCTACACCTTC.

This clonotype was seen ten or more times. The rearrangement links TRBV12-3 or TRBV12-4 to TRBJ2-7; D is uncertain. This CDR3 region has 14 residues. V dropped 6 bases and J dropped 0 bases, with 12 bases sitting between them. The CDR3 DNA sequence: TGTGCCAGCAGCCCACTCGCCGGCTCCTACGAGCAGTACTTC. This sequence encodes CASSPLAGSYEQYF.

The V and J genes are TRBV6-1 and TRBJ1-1, with D maybe TRBD1 (6 bases). The V gene lost 8 bases and the J gene lost 5 bases, with 18 bases spanning the gap. Looked up from germline, CDR1 is MNHNS and CDR2 is SASEGT. The CDR3 covers 14 residues. Written as DNA, the CDR3 is TGTGCCAGCTTCATGGAGGGGGGCAGGACTGAAGCTTTCTTT. This translates into CASFMEGGRTEAFF.

This clonotype occurred a few times. The gene calls are TRBV12-3 or TRBV12-4 and TRBJ2-2, with TRBD1 matching 7 bases. J gave up 0 bases and V 3 bases, and 4 bases lay outside the gene matches. This CDR3 region has 16 residues. The CDR3 bases are TGTGCCAGCAGTTTTGGGGGACAGTCGAACACCGGGGAGCTGTTTTTT. Its protein product is CASSFGGQSNTGELFF.

This clonotype has a count of ten or more. The V call is TRBV4-1, the J call TRBJ1-1; TRBD1 aligns across 8 bases. The germline V gene has CDR1 MGHRA and CDR2 YSYEKL. CDR3 length: 15 amino acids. Trimming at V came to 2 bases and at J to 2 bases, leaving 4 bases not matched to a gene. This CDR3 reads CASSQLTGANTEAFF. CDR3 nucleotide sequence: TGCGCCAGCAGCCAATTGACAGGGGCTAACACTGAAGCTTTCTTT.

This clonotype was counted between two and nine times. The V and J genes are TRBV12-3 or TRBV12-4 and TRBJ2-7, with D unresolved. V dropped 5 bases and J dropped 0 bases, with 14 bases sitting between them. CDR3 length equals 15 residues. This chain's CDR3 is CASSPGRMSSYEQYF. The DNA for the CDR3 is TGTGCCAGCAGTCCCGGACGGATGAGCTCCTACGAGCAGTACTTC.

The V and J genes are TRBV7-2 and TRBJ1-2; 9 bases match TRBD1. CDR3 length: 13 residues. The germline CDR1 and CDR2 sequences are SGHTA and FQGNSA. V lost 5 bases to trimming and J lost 7 bases; unmatched junction nucleotides: 5. The CDR3 DNA sequence: TGTGCCAGCAGCCCTAAACAGGGGGCTGGCTACACCTTC. It translates to CASSPKQGAGYTF. Supplemented by reference TRBV7-2 and TRBJ1-2, the full variable domain reads GAGVSQSPSNKVTEKGKDVELRCDPISGHTALYWYRQSLGQGLEFLIYFQGNSAPDKSGLPSDRFSAERTGGSVSTLTIQRTQQEDSAVYLCASSPKQGAGYTFGSGTRLTVV.

The chain couples TRBV19 to TRBJ2-7; D uncertain. The ends were cut back, 1 base at V and 3 bases at J, with 7 bases in the middle. The CDR3 loop spans 13 amino acids. Germline V gives CDR1 LNHDA, CDR2 SQIVND (reference sequence). CDR3 bases: TGTGCCAGTAGTATAGGAGGTCTCTACGAGCAGTACTTC. Translated, it gives CASSIGGLYEQYF.

The sample holds many counts of this clonotype. This chain uses TRBV6-1 with TRBJ2-2; TRBD2 matches 13 bases. This CDR3 contains 18 residues. With V trimmed by 8 bases and J by 1 base, 10 bases remained unmatched. Germline CDR1 reads MNHNS; CDR2 reads SASEGT. The CDR3 nucleotides are TGTGCCAGCGAGGACAGGGGACTAGCGGGACTGAACACCGGGGAGCTGTTTTTT. Translation: CASEDRGLAGLNTGELFF.

Many counts were recorded for this clonotype. The J gene is TRBJ1-1, the V gene TRBV12-3 or TRBV12-4, with a possible D match to TRBD1 (5 bases). This CDR3 has 14 amino acids. Trimming took off 2 bases at V and 4 bases at J, with 11 bases between the two ends. The DNA for the CDR3 is TGTGCCAGCAGTTTAAGGGGAGGAATCACTGAAGCTTTCTTT. Amino acids: CASSLRGGITEAFF.

The chain couples TRBV7-2 to TRBJ2-7, with 11 bases identical to TRBD1. Germline-derived CDR1 and CDR2 are SGHTA and FQGNSA. The CDR3 is 19 residues long. Losses at the gene ends were 3 bases for V and 1 base for J; bases not matched to a gene: 14. The chain's CDR3 is CASSLWLLPGQGVSYEQYF. CDR3 DNA sequence: TGTGCCAGCAGCTTGTGGTTGCTGCCGGGACAGGGGGTTTCCTACGAGCAGTACTTC.

V and J are TRBV2 and TRBJ1-2; 8 bases map to TRBD1. The CDR3 totals 15 residues. Germline assignment: CDR1 SNHLY and CDR2 FYNNEI. Unmatched junction bases numbered 8, after V lost 2 bases and J lost 6 bases. In DNA form, the CDR3 reads TGTGCCAGCAGTGAAACGGCAGGGGGCTTAGATGGCTACACCTTC. Its translation: CASSETAGGLDGYTF.

This clonotype was seen a handful of times. The gene calls are TRBV27 and TRBJ1-5; possible D gene TRBD1, 5 bases. Germline CDR1 is MNHEY and CDR2 is SMNVEV (reference sequence). CDR3 length equals 18 residues. The V end lost 6 bases, the J end lost 3 bases, and 24 bases lay between the germline ends. The CDR3 sequence is CASRPRRAGVIVNQPQHF. The CDR3 DNA is TGTGCCAGCAGGCCCCGGCGGGCGGGGGTGATCGTCAATCAGCCCCAGCATTTT.

In this sample, this clonotype turned up many times. This chain uses TRBV15 with TRBJ2-7; 11 positions agree with TRBD2. J gave up 1 base and V 2 bases, and 1 base lay outside the gene matches. Germline assignment: CDR1 LNHNV and CDR2 YYDKDF (reference sequence). This CDR3 spans 15 amino acids. The CDR3 sequence is CATSRPSGRSYEQYF. The CDR3 DNA is TGTGCCACCAGCAGACCTAGCGGGAGGTCCTACGAGCAGTACTTC.

This clonotype was picked up a small number of times. The rearrangement joins TRBV29-1 to TRBJ2-3; a possible D gene is TRBD2 (5 bases). The CDR3 runs 14 residues. Germline V gives CDR1 SQVTM, CDR2 ANQGSEA. V was trimmed by 8 bases and J by 3 bases, leaving 18 bases between them. CDR3 nucleotides: TGCAGCCTCTGGGCTGGGAGTAGAACAGATACGCAGTATTTT. Its translation is CSLWAGSRTDTQYF.

This clonotype was observed a handful of times. The V call is TRBV5-1, the J call TRBJ2-2, with 8 bases identical to TRBD1. This CDR3 spans 15 amino acids. The ends lost 4 bases at V and 7 bases at J; junction bases unmatched: 9. Germline CDR1 is SGHRS and CDR2 is YFSETQ. CDR3 sequence (DNA): TGCGCCAGCAGCCAACGGACAGGGTTAGGCGGGGAGCTGTTTTTT. Its translation: CASSQRTGLGGELFF.

This clonotype was observed many times. This chain's CDR3 is CASSETSGIEQYF. The CDR3 DNA is TGTGCCAGCAGTGAGACTAGCGGGATCGAGCAGTACTTC. This chain connects TRBV12-3 or TRBV12-4 to TRBJ2-7; TRBD2 matches 11 bases. The CDR3 runs 13 residues. The J segment lost 6 bases and the V segment lost 5 bases, leaving 3 bases of the junction unmatched.

This clonotype was detected many times. The chain joins TRBV7-2 to TRBJ2-4; 8 nucleotides align to TRBD2. Germline CDR1 SGHTA, CDR2 FQGNSA. The CDR3 is 15 amino acids. J lost 6 bases, V lost 1 base, and 5 bases had no gene match. The chain's CDR3 is CASSLGTSRLNIQYF. CDR3 DNA: TGTGCCAGCAGCTTAGGGACTAGCCGGTTAAACATTCAGTACTTC. Using reference TRBV7-2 and TRBJ2-4 for the parts outside the CDR3, the full variable domain is GAGVSQSPSNKVTEKGKDVELRCDPISGHTALYWYRQSLGQGLEFLIYFQGNSAPDKSGLPSDRFSAERTGGSVSTLTIQRTQQEDSAVYLCASSLGTSRLNIQYFGAGTRLSVL.

This clonotype was seen only a few times. V is TRBV30 and J is TRBJ2-1; D is perhaps TRBD2 (5 bases). Trimming took off 4 bases at V and 2 bases at J, with 9 bases between the two ends. This CDR3 spans 13 amino acids. In germline, CDR1 is GTSNPN, CDR2 SVGIG (reference sequence). As DNA, the CDR3 is TGTGCCTGGAACGGGGTCGCCTACAATGAGCAGTTCTTC. The encoded protein is CAWNGVAYNEQFF.

Worth noting for this clonotype: A much larger clone lies a single base off, so this may be a read error. This sequence joins TRBV7-9 and TRBJ2-1; D unresolved. The CDR3 spans 13 residues. Per the germline V gene, CDR1 is SEHNR and CDR2 is FQNEAQ (reference sequence). The V end lost 7 bases, the J end lost 0 bases, and 7 bases lay between the germline ends. CDR3 sequence reads: CASTPSSYNEQFF. The CDR3 DNA reads TGTGCCAGCACTCCGAGCTCCTACAATGAGCAGTTCTTC.

The chain employs TRBV20-1 and TRBJ2-5; possibly TRBD2 for D (5 bases). V was shortened by 6 bases and J by 3 bases, with 11 bases between the two germline ends. The germline V gene has CDR1 DFQATT and CDR2 SNEGSKA (reference sequence). The CDR3 totals 12 residues. The CDR3 region has the DNA TGCAGTGCCAGGTCCGGGGAAGAGACCCAGTACTTC. It specifies CSARSGEETQYF.

The chain recombines TRBV27 with TRBJ2-7; D might be TRBD2 (6 bases). Germline V gives CDR1 MNHEY, CDR2 SMNVEV (reference sequence). The CDR3 sequence is 15 residues long. Trimming shortened V by 2 bases and J by 2 bases, and 13 bases separated the two germline ends. CDR3 DNA: TGTGCCAGCAGTTTAGCGGGAACGTACGCCTACGAGCAGTACTTC. Its translation is CASSLAGTYAYEQYF.

In this sample, this clonotype turned up a few times. V is TRBV6-5 and J is TRBJ1-2; the match to TRBD1 covers 7 bases. Germline V gene data show CDR1 as MNHEY and CDR2 as SVGAGI. After removal of 8 bases from V and 4 bases from J, the junction contained 10 bases not matched to a gene. The CDR3 totals 14 residues. The CDR3 DNA is TGTGCCAGCGTAACCGGGACAGAAATCTATGGCTACACCTTC. It translates to CASVTGTEIYGYTF.

This chain connects TRBV27 to TRBJ1-6; the D gene is possibly TRBD1 (5 bases). The germline V gene has CDR1 MNHEY and CDR2 SMNVEV (reference sequence). Trimming pared 6 bases from V and 7 bases from J, leaving 22 bases between. There are 17 residues in the CDR3. CDR3 loop: CASSPRQGRLRNSPLHF. Here the CDR3 DNA reads TGTGCCAGCAGCCCACGGCAGGGCAGGCTGCGCAATTCACCCCTCCACTTT.